This TCR beta chain comes out of a study of blood T cell repertoires in COVID-19. Study-level information: The United States, Italy and Spain provided the acute and convalescent COVID-19 samples. PBMCs, B-cell-depleted T cells, or T cells provided the cDNA or gDNA that made up the material.

In the authors' workflow: Amplification with reference gene primers provided the estimates of nucleated cell counts. Here immunoSEQ multiplex PCR was the method, and the copy in TCRdb shows in-frame clones only, minus some. V and J calls and clone size are given by that table; D and trimming were obtained from the DNA. This sample yields hundreds of thousands of clones, of which 80% to 90% are seen a single time; 8% to 10% belongs to the top ten. Germline-derived CDR1 and CDR2 are SGHTS and YDEGEE. Trimming removed 4 bases from V and 4 bases from J; junction bases left unmatched: 7. The length of the CDR3 is 15 residues.

The rearrangement links TRBV5-8 to TRBJ2-5; 10 nucleotides line up with TRBD1. The sample comprised peripheral blood. The TCR comes from a woman in her forties or fifties with acute or convalescent COVID-19. CDR3 protein: CASSLEGQGRETQYF. CDR3 coding DNA: TGTGCCAGCAGCCTCGAGGGACAGGGGAGAGAGACCCAGTACTTC.